This TCR beta chain was identified during a study of T cells in Graves' hyperthyroidism and ophthalmopathy. General observations from the study: In the analysis, a 13 V-J model separated ophthalmopathy from stable hyperthyroidism. The majority of expanded thyroid clonotypes above 0.001 also appeared in blood.

This clonotype has ten or more counts. What it recognizes is unknown. V was pared by 2 bases and J by 3 bases, with 10 bases between. The germline V gene encodes CDR1 LNHNV and CDR2 YYDKDF (reference sequence). The CDR3 spans 14 residues. The source material, RNA transcripts, was used to amplify TCR beta CDR3 regions. With the HTBI primer set, the TCR CDR3 went through a first round of RT-PCR. Using its own MiXCR run on the multiplex PCR reads, TCRdb lists one record per CDR3 protein. Of roughly 380,000 distinct CDR3 sequences in the sample, 15% to 20% were seen once. The sequenced material came from blood. V and J are TRBV15 and TRBJ1-2; D unresolved. This clonotype was obtained from a woman aged 40 to 55 with Graves' ophthalmopathy. The CDR3 is CATSRPDIDYGYTF. In DNA form, the CDR3 reads TGTGCCACCAGCAGACCCGACATAGACTATGGCTACACCTTC. The variable domain in full, completed from reference TRBV15 and TRBJ1-2, reads DAMVIQNPRYQVTQFGKPVTLSCSQTLNHNVMYWYQQKSSQAPKLLFHYYDKDFNNEADTPDNFQSRRPNTSFCFLDIRSPGLGDTAMYLCATSRPDIDYGYTFGSGTRLTVV.